This T cell receptor (beta chain) was sequenced in a study of blood T cell repertoires in COVID-19. Clones were sequenced by immunoSEQ multiplex PCR, and TCRdb holds only the in-frame ones, with some missing. The table has 200,000 to 250,000 clones, 85% seen once. This CDR3 contains 15 residues. Germline trimming cut 2 bases from V and 4 bases from J; bases unmatched to any gene: 8. Germline CDR1 and CDR2: MNHEY and SVGEGT. This TCR came from a woman aged 70 to 79 with COVID-19, enrolled during active disease. The chain uses TRBV6-2 or TRBV6-3 and TRBJ2-7; 7 bases align to TRBD2. Sequencing used peripheral blood. The CDR3 DNA sequence: TGTGCCAGCAGTTACCCGGCGGGAGTTAGGTACGAGCAGTACTTC. It is translated as CASSYPAGVRYEQYF.